A selection of T cell receptor beta chains follows, all from one sample in a study of PD-L1 blockade in urothelial cancer. Here immunoSEQ multiplex PCR was the method, and the copy in TCRdb shows in-frame clones only, minus some. The data contain some 49,000 clones, approximately 90% of them seen just once; the ten biggest clones take up less than 8%. The source material was PBMCs, sampled around atezolizumab (anti-PD-L1) treatment. These receptors were collected from a man aged 55 to 70 with urothelial cancer. Each CDR3 is given without its conserved first and last residue.

v_call	j_call	cdr3_aa
TRBV7-9	TRBJ1-1	ASSLQSGQGTEAF
TRBV11-3	TRBJ1-1	ASSPSGQGMNTEAF
TRBV6-1	TRBJ1-2	ASSLAANYGYT
TRBV5-6	TRBJ2-1	ASSLALIAGGHNEQF
TRBV30	TRBJ2-5	AWSAFGDRGGQETQY
TRBV7-9	TRBJ2-7	ASSPQRGGAPSSYEQY
TRBV5-1	TRBJ1-3	ASSLGGGGSGNTIY
TRBV5-1	TRBJ2-6	ASSLTGQGGGANVLT
TRBV27	TRBJ1-5	ASSLTRTGLSNQPQH
TRBV30	TRBJ1-4	AWSVPFPTGAEKLF
TRBV19	TRBJ2-5	ASSIVRGETQY
TRBV19	TRBJ2-2	ASRRTGGSAGELF
TRBV6-6	TRBJ1-4	ASSGQGNEKLF
TRBV6-5	TRBJ1-6	ASSYGGSPLH
TRBV28	TRBJ2-7	ATREGTRYEQY
TRBV11-2	TRBJ2-1	ASSPPTTSGGAGEQF
TRBV20-1	TRBJ2-7	SALGREQY
TRBV5-8	TRBJ1-2	ASSLVGEIGSGYT
TRBV18	TRBJ1-1	ASFQVLNTEAF
TRBV14	TRBJ1-1	ASSVRQGLNTEAF
TRBV5-1	TRBJ2-1	ASSFLAGGDNEQF
TRBV27	TRBJ2-7	ASRREKGSPLFEQY